The 19 T cell receptor beta chains below were found in one sample sequenced in a study of Ad26.COV2.S vaccination and SARS-CoV-2 variants (dated by TCRdb to the early 2020s). Library generation was performed with the immunoSEQ multiplex PCR assay. TCRdb holds this immuneACCESS table with in-frame rearrangements only. Some clones are missing; in checked studies, unresolved V genes explain under half, and the rest has no known cause. Across this sample there are 380,000 or so clones, with roughly 85% seen only once. The ten largest clones take up more than 7% of the sample. The sample's treatment or condition label, in plain terms: some 19 received Ad26.COV2.S at low or high dose, single or two shots; about five received placebo; per-sample allocation not given. Repertoires of vaccine and placebo recipients were sequenced from samples taken on day 63 after the first injection. This specimen consisted of peripheral blood, obtained in a trial of Ad26.COV2.S vaccine versus placebo. These receptors were obtained from a person aged 18-60 years who received the Ad26.COV2.S COVID-19 vaccine or a placebo.

To note about this clone: The same CDR3 arises from other DNA sequences in this sample as well. This chain joins TRBV7-9 and TRBJ1-1; weak D call: TRBD1 (5 bases). Per germline, CDR1 SEHNR and CDR2 FQNEAQ (reference sequence). The CDR3 contains 14 residues. Trimming cost V 2 bases and J 0 bases, with 7 bases left between them. The CDR3 sequence: CASSLTGLNTEAFF. CDR3 DNA sequence: TGTGCCAGCAGCTTAACAGGCCTGAACACTGAAGCTTTCTTT.

Of note for this clone: The sample holds other DNA sequences that translate to the same CDR3. The V call is TRBV7-3, the J call TRBJ2-2, with no clear D. The CDR3 contains 13 residues. The ends were cut back, 4 bases at V and 2 bases at J, with 5 bases in the middle. Germline V gene lookup returns CDR1 SGHTA and CDR2 FQGTGA. This CDR3 reads CASSSPNTGELFF. CDR3 sequence (DNA): TGTGCCAGCAGCTCTCCAAACACCGGGGAGCTGTTTTTT.

The chain links TRBV28 to TRBJ2-7; the D is unclear. With 10 bases removed from V and 0 bases from J, the gap between germline ends came to 10 bases. CDR3 length equals 12 residues. The germline V gene has CDR1 MDHEN and CDR2 SYDVKM. The CDR3 protein is CATTVSSYEQYF. CDR3 nucleotides: TGTGCCACGACGGTTAGCTCCTACGAGCAGTACTTC.

This chain links TRBV29-1 with TRBJ1-1; tentative D call: TRBD1 (6 bases). The ends were cut back, 7 bases at V and 5 bases at J, with 26 bases in the middle. CDR3 length: 16 amino acids. CDR1 and CDR2 from the germline V gene are SQVTM and ANQGSEA. CDR3 region: CSEPNGTPERPTEAFF. CDR3 nucleotides: TGCAGCGAGCCCAACGGGACACCCGAACGACCAACTGAAGCTTTCTTT. Together with reference TRBV29-1 and TRBJ1-1, the CDR3 gives the full variable domain: SAVISQKPSRDICQRGTSLTIQCQVDSQVTMMFWYRQQPGQSLTLIATANQGSEATYESGFVIDKFPISRPNLTFSTLTVSNMSPEDSSIYLCSEPNGTPERPTEAFFGQGTRLTVV.

V and J are TRBV6-4 and TRBJ2-7, with 8 bases lining up with TRBD2. The CDR3 consists of 13 residues. V lost 2 bases, J lost 3 bases, and 0 bases stayed unmatched. The germline gives CDR1 MRHNA, CDR2 SNTAGT. The CDR3 bases are TGTGCCAGCAGTGACGGGACTAGCTACGAGCAGTACTTC. Protein product: CASSDGTSYEQYF.

V usage is TRBV7-3 and J usage is TRBJ2-7, with D unclear. Germline V lookup: CDR1 SGHTA, CDR2 FQGTGA. V lost 4 bases and J lost 2, with 12 bases in between. This CDR3 has 14 residues. The CDR3 loop reads CASSSLPGAYEQYF. CDR3 nucleotides: TGTGCCAGCAGCTCGCTTCCTGGGGCCTACGAGCAGTACTTC.

This clone was seen only once. This rearrangement joins TRBV6-5 to TRBJ1-4; D unclear. The germline V and J ends were trimmed by 5 bases and 8 bases, with 9 bases remaining between them. CDR1 is MNHEY, CDR2 SVGAGI, per germline. The CDR3 sequence is 12 residues long. DNA of the CDR3: TGTGCCAGCAGTCAGACACAGGAAAAACTGTTTTTT. As protein: CASSQTQEKLFF.

The chain has TRBV9 and TRBJ1-2; D may be TRBD1 (6 bases). This CDR3 contains 15 residues. V lost 4 bases, J lost 4 bases, and 17 bases lay in between. CDR1 and CDR2 from the germline V gene are SGDLS and YYNGEE. CDR3 nucleotides: TGTGCCAGCAGCCCCTGGACAGACCTGTTCTATGGCTACACCTTC. Its protein product is CASSPWTDLFYGYTF.

In its sample, this clone is medium-sized. The rearrangement joins TRBV18 to TRBJ2-7, with D tentatively TRBD1 or TRBD2 (6 bases each). This CDR3 has 14 amino acids. V lost 5 bases, J lost 7 bases, and 18 bases lay in between. The germline gives CDR1 KGHSH, CDR2 LQKENI. The CDR3: CASSMGGATAEQYF. In DNA form, the CDR3 reads TGTGCCAGCTCAATGGGGGGCGCGACGGCTGAGCAGTACTTC.

The chain's CDR3 is CASRRGSGGQKFF. The CDR3, as DNA: TGCGCCAGCAGGAGAGGGTCAGGGGGCCAGAAGTTCTTC. The V gene is TRBV10-1, the J gene TRBJ2-1, with 8 bases fitting TRBD1. The junction had 12 bases not matched to a gene; V was cut back by 6 bases and J by 14 bases. The CDR3 is 13 residues long. Germline CDR1 is WNHNN and CDR2 is SYGVQD (reference sequence).

This rearrangement joins TRBV5-1 to TRBJ2-2; TRBD2 might be the D (6 bases). Trimming cost V 4 bases and J 2 bases, with 12 bases left between them. In germline, CDR1 is SGHRS, CDR2 YFSETQ. The CDR3 totals 15 residues. CDR3 amino acids: CASSLGLTNTGELFF. CDR3 in DNA: TGCGCCAGCAGCCTGGGACTTACAAACACCGGGGAGCTGTTTTTT.

Only one count was recorded for this clone. The chain links TRBV7-8 to TRBJ1-6; no reliable D call. The V gene's germline CDR1 is SGHVS and CDR2 FQNEAQ. This CDR3 has 16 amino acids. V lost 1 base and J lost 0, with 7 bases in between. The CDR3 region has the DNA TGTGCCAGCAGCTTAGGTCGAACCTCCTATAATTCACCCCTCCACTTT. Its protein is CASSLGRTSYNSPLHF.

This chain joins TRBV5-5 and TRBJ2-7, with TRBD1 identical over 10 bases. The J segment lost 3 bases and the V segment lost 0 bases, leaving 6 bases of the junction unmatched. The CDR3 consists of 16 residues. CDR1 is SGHKS, CDR2 YYEKEE, per germline (reference sequence). Written as DNA, the CDR3 is TGTGCCAGCAGCTTGGATCCGGGACAGGGGTTCTACGAGCAGTACTTC. Residues: CASSLDPGQGFYEQYF.

V gene TRBV6-4 combines with J gene TRBJ1-2, with 7 bases lining up with TRBD1. This CDR3 is 18 amino acids long. Per germline, CDR1 MRHNA and CDR2 SNTAGT. V lost 0 bases, J lost 5 bases, and 15 bases stayed unmatched. Here the CDR3 reads CASSDSRRQGVGLYGYTF. CDR3 sequence (DNA): TGTGCCAGCAGTGACTCACGACGACAGGGAGTCGGCCTTTATGGCTACACCTTC.

The chain combines TRBV5-1 with TRBJ2-1; D not certain. Trimming pared 1 base from V and 4 bases from J, leaving 12 bases between. The CDR3 extends over 15 amino acids. Germline CDR1 SGHRS, CDR2 YFSETQ. The CDR3 spells CASSLWRYQYNEQFF. CDR3 sequence (DNA): TGCGCCAGCAGCTTGTGGCGATACCAATACAATGAGCAGTTCTTC.

This chain uses TRBV5-1 with TRBJ2-7; D is uncertain. The V end lost 4 bases, the J end lost 2 bases, and 13 bases lay between the germline ends. Germline-derived CDR1 and CDR2 are SGHRS and YFSETQ. The CDR3 runs 14 residues. CDR3 sequence: CASSILGNPYEQYF. Written as DNA, the CDR3 is TGCGCCAGCAGCATTTTAGGGAACCCCTACGAGCAGTACTTC.

J is TRBJ1-5 and V is TRBV7-6; possible D gene TRBD1, 5 bases. V was cut by 2 bases and J by 6 bases, with 14 bases left in between. This CDR3 contains 15 residues. The germline gives CDR1 SGHVS, CDR2 FNYEAQ. The CDR3 sequence is CASSLMAGLGQPQHF. The CDR3 DNA reads TGTGCCAGCAGCTTAATGGCAGGGTTGGGTCAGCCCCAGCATTTT.

This chain joins TRBV12-5 and TRBJ1-2; no clear D. This CDR3 has 16 amino acids. CDR1 and CDR2 from the germline V gene are LGHNT and FRNRAP. The ends were cut back, 4 bases at V and 3 bases at J, with 18 bases in the middle. CDR3 protein: CASGSHGPDGDYGYTF. The CDR3 region has the DNA TGTGCTAGTGGTTCTCATGGCCCCGACGGTGACTATGGCTACACCTTC.

The CDR3 region has the DNA TGTGCCAGCACCCCCGGAGAGTCGGATCAGCCCCAGCATTTT. Translated, it gives CASTPGESDQPQHF. The rearrangement links TRBV25-1 to TRBJ1-5; D is ambiguous. Germline V gene lookup returns CDR1 MGHDK and CDR2 SYGVNS. Trimming cost V 7 bases and J 5 bases, with 15 bases left between them. This CDR3 has 14 amino acids.